Listed below are T cell receptor beta chains from one sample, sequenced in a study of identical twins. TCRdb analysed the 5' RACE reads with MiXCR anew, one entry per CDR3 protein. Of 400,000 to 550,000 distinct CDR3 sequences listed, roughly a fifth are singletons. These data also featured in a second study, about T cells expressing NK-cell markers.

The sequencing sample was made of CD4+ T cells sorted from blood. All receptors come from a young woman in good health. CDR3s include the opening cysteine and the closing phenylalanine or tryptophan. The order of the fields is V gene, J gene, clone size, CDR3 length, D gene, CDR3 DNA, CDR3 protein. The D gene is left open where the match is weak. Only part of the rows carry a size: once, few, many, or a class if the clone is expanded.

>TRBV6-2/TRBV6-3|TRBJ2-5|NA|16|NA
TGTGCCAGCAGTCCGTCTAGCGTGAGACTGGGGGGGACCCAGTACTTC
CASSPSSVRLGGTQYF
>TRBV5-1|TRBJ2-2|few|12|NA
TGCGCCAGCGGCGGGGTTTCCGGGGAGCTGTTTTTT
CASGGVSGELFF
>TRBV19|TRBJ2-1|NA|16|NA
TGTGCCAGTAGGGGTGGCGGGACGAGCTCCTACAATGAGCAGTTCTTC
CASRGGGTSSYNEQFF
>TRBV27|TRBJ2-7|few|14|NA
TGTGCCAGCAGTTTATCCCTCCACTCCTACGAGCAGTACTTC
CASSLSLHSYEQYF
>TRBV12-3/TRBV12-4|TRBJ1-1|few|11|NA
TGTGCCAGCAGTTTCCGGACGGGGTCTTTCTTT
CASSFRTGSFF
>TRBV20-1|TRBJ2-7|NA|13|TRBD2
TGCAGTGCTAAGCGGGAGGGCCTCGGCGAGCAGTACTTC
CSAKREGLGEQYF
>TRBV15|TRBJ2-7|few|13|TRBD2
TGTGCCACCAGGCCTAGCGGGAGGGTCGAGCAGTACTTC
CATRPSGRVEQYF
>TRBV9|TRBJ1-1|NA|15|NA
TGTGCCAGCAGCGTAGTCCCGAAGCAAAACACTGAAGCTTTCTTT
CASSVVPKQNTEAFF
>TRBV20-1|TRBJ1-1|NA|15|NA
TGCAGTGCTAGAGATCGAGGCACGGGGAGAACTGAAGCTTTCTTT
CSARDRGTGRTEAFF
>TRBV12-3/TRBV12-4|TRBJ1-1|NA|12|TRBD1
TGTGCCAACAGGGGGCTGAACACTGAAGCTTTCTTT
CANRGLNTEAFF
>TRBV5-1|TRBJ2-1|many|13|NA
TGCGCCAGCAGCATAGGATCAACCGATGAGCAGTTCTTC
CASSIGSTDEQFF
>TRBV12-3/TRBV12-4|TRBJ2-5|NA|12|NA
TGTGCCAGCAGTTTAAAGAGGGAGACCCAGTACTTC
CASSLKRETQYF
>TRBV4-3|TRBJ1-6|few|17|NA
TGCGCCAGCAGCCAAGATGTAGTGACAGGTTCTGTCTCACCCCTCCACTTT
CASSQDVVTGSVSPLHF
>TRBV7-3|TRBJ1-1|NA|13|NA
TGTGCCAGCAGCGTAACAAGGAACGCTGAAGCTTTCTTT
CASSVTRNAEAFF
>TRBV6-1|TRBJ2-5|NA|16|NA
TGTGCCAGCAGAGCCGACGTGTCAGTCGGGCGAGAGACCCAGTACTTC
CASRADVSVGRETQYF
>TRBV5-5|TRBJ2-1|once|15|NA
TGTGCCAGCAGCTTACAGGGATCCGTCAACAATGAGCAGTTCTTC
CASSLQGSVNNEQFF
>TRBV11-2|TRBJ2-7|few|14|TRBD2
TGTGCCAGCAGCCCCGGGACTAGGTCCTACGAGCAGTACTTC
CASSPGTRSYEQYF
>TRBV20-1|TRBJ1-4|NA|14|NA
TGCAGTGCTAGGAGCCCCGTGGGTAATGAAAAACTGTTTTTT
CSARSPVGNEKLFF
>TRBV7-8|TRBJ2-3|NA|17|NA
TGTGCCAGCAGCTGGGGCCCCCGGGCTAGCGGCACAGATACGCAGTATTTT
CASSWGPRASGTDTQYF
>TRBV4-3|TRBJ2-2|NA|19|TRBD2
TGCGCCAGCAGCCAAGACCCCAGACGGGAGGGCCTTGGGTTCCGGGAGCTGTTTTTT
CASSQDPRREGLGFRELFF
>TRBV12-3/TRBV12-4|TRBJ2-1|few|15|TRBD2
TGTGCCAGCAGTTTTATAGGACTAGCGGGAGTCGAGCAGTTCTTC
CASSFIGLAGVEQFF
>TRBV20-1|TRBJ1-6|few|15|TRBD1
TGCAGTGCGAAGCTGACAGGGAACGGAAATTCACCCCTCCACTTT
CSAKLTGNGNSPLHF
>TRBV4-3|TRBJ2-1|NA|12|NA
TGCGCCAGCAGCCAAGGGTCTAATGAGCAGTTCTTC
CASSQGSNEQFF
>TRBV6-6|TRBJ2-1|NA|12|NA
TGTGCCAGCAGCCCCGACGGTTATGAGCAGTTCTTC
CASSPDGYEQFF